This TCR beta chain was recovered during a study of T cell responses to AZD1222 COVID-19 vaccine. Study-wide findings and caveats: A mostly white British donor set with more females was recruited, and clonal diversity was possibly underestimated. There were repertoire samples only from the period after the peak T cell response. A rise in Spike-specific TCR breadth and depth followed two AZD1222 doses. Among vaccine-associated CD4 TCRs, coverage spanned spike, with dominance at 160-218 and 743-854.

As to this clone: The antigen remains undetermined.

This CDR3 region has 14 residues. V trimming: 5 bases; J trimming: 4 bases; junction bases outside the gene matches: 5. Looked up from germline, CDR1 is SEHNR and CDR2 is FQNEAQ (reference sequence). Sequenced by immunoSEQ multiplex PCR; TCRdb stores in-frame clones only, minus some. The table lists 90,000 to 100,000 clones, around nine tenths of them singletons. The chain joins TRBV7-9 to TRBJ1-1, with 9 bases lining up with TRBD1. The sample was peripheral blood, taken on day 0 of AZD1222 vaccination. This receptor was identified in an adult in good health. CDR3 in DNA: TGTGCCAGCAGCCGGGGACAGGGATTCACTGAAGCTTTCTTT. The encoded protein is CASSRGQGFTEAFF.